Each of the 18 T cell receptor beta chains below was sequenced from the same sample in a study of cytomegalovirus exposure and HLA in healthy donors. The PCR had 60 Vbeta and 13 Jbeta primers. Only in-frame clones appear in the TCRdb table, and some are missing; sequencing was by immunoSEQ multiplex PCR. In the table there are roughly 200,000 clones, 9.5% of which are singletons. The sample taken for sequencing was PBMCs. These receptors originate from a woman aged 25 to 39 in good health and CMV-seropositive.

This clone was seen a handful of times. This chain connects TRBV19 to TRBJ1-5, with a tentative D call TRBD1 (6 bases). The CDR3 covers 14 residues. Germline V gives CDR1 LNHDA, CDR2 SQIVND (reference sequence). Trimming took 7 bases from V and 3 from J, leaving 13 bases between them. CDR3 DNA sequence: TGTGCCAGTATCTCAGGGGTGTACAATCAGCCCCAGCATTTT. Amino acid sequence: CASISGVYNQPQHF.

The chain carries TRBV5-5 and TRBJ1-1; 7 positions agree with TRBD1. Germline lookup yields CDR1 SGHKS and CDR2 YYEKEE (reference sequence). V shed 5 bases, J shed 0 bases, and the junction held 4 bases outside the gene matches. The CDR3 spans 14 residues. The CDR3 loop is CASSHRGMNTEAFF. CDR3 DNA sequence: TGTGCCAGCAGTCACAGGGGCATGAACACTGAAGCTTTCTTT.

This clone was recorded a few times. The chain uses TRBV5-8 and TRBJ2-1, with 13 positions matching TRBD2. The V gene end was trimmed by 4 bases and the J gene end by 8 bases; junction bases not matched to a gene: 9. This CDR3 is built from 16 residues. The germline gives CDR1 SGHTS, CDR2 YDEGEE. The CDR3 bases are TGTGCCAGCAGCCGAGTCTGGACTAGCGGGAGACATGAGCAGTTCTTC. It translates to CASSRVWTSGRHEQFF.

The chain recombines TRBV7-8 with TRBJ2-5; TRBD1 aligns across 7 bases. The CDR3 sequence is 14 residues long. Per germline, CDR1 SGHVS and CDR2 FQNEAQ. The V and J ends lost 5 bases and 3 bases, in that order; junction bases with no gene match: 6. The CDR3 nucleotides read TGTGCCAGCAGCCCTACGACAGGGAAAGAGACCCAGTACTTC. Its protein is CASSPTTGKETQYF.

This chain links TRBV19 with TRBJ1-2; a possible D gene is TRBD1 (6 bases). CDR1 and CDR2 from the germline V gene are LNHDA and SQIVND (reference sequence). The CDR3 contains 13 residues. V dropped 5 bases and J dropped 3 bases, with 10 bases sitting between them. The CDR3 region is CASSVQGDYGYTF. CDR3 bases: TGTGCCAGTAGTGTACAGGGCGACTATGGCTACACCTTC.

This clone has a handful of counts. The rearrangement joins TRBV5-1 to TRBJ2-7; 9 bases line up with TRBD1. Germline trimming cut 4 bases from V and 3 bases from J; bases unmatched to any gene: 8. The CDR3 totals 15 residues. From germline, CDR1 is SGHRS and CDR2 YFSETQ. The CDR3 coding sequence is TGCGCCAGCAGCACCCTCGACAGGGGGTACTACGAGCAGTACTTC. Translated, it gives CASSTLDRGYYEQYF.

This clone appeared a few times. J is TRBJ2-3 and V is TRBV5-4; no clear D gene. The CDR3 sequence is 16 residues long. Trimming cost V 0 bases and J 1 base, with 12 bases left between them. In germline, CDR1 is SGHNT, CDR2 YYREEE (reference sequence). The CDR3 sequence: CASSLAGSRRTDTQYF. Written as DNA, the CDR3 is TGTGCCAGCAGCTTGGCCGGGTCTCGACGCACAGATACGCAGTATTTT.

The chain recombines TRBV5-1 with TRBJ2-3; 11 bases fit TRBD2. CDR3 length: 16 amino acids. The junction had 6 bases not matched to a gene; V was cut back by 0 bases and J by 6 bases. Germline V gene lookup returns CDR1 SGHRS and CDR2 YFSETQ. The CDR3 coding sequence is TGCGCCAGCAGCTTGGTAGCACTAGCGGGAGCCGATACGCAGTATTTT. This translates into CASSLVALAGADTQYF. The whole variable domain, remainder taken from reference TRBV5-1 and TRBJ2-3, is KAGVTQTPRYLIKTRGQQVTLSCSPISGHRSVSWYQQTPGQGLQFLFEYFSETQRNKGNFPGRFSGRQFSNSRSEMNVSTLELGDSALYLCASSLVALAGADTQYFGPGTRLTVL.

The V gene is TRBV19, the J gene TRBJ2-1, with D perhaps TRBD2 (5 bases). From germline, CDR1 is LNHDA and CDR2 SQIVND (reference sequence). V was trimmed by 6 bases and J by 6 bases, leaving 12 bases between them. This CDR3 spans 13 amino acids. The CDR3 spells CASRRDYTNEQFF. CDR3 bases: TGTGCCAGTAGGAGGGATTATACCAATGAGCAGTTCTTC.

This clone was seen only a few times. The rearrangement uses TRBV27 and TRBJ2-7; weak D call: TRBD1 (6 bases). The CDR3 has 15 residues. V lost 4 bases to trimming and J lost 2 bases, with 15 bases between them. Per germline, CDR1 MNHEY and CDR2 SMNVEV (reference sequence). The CDR3 region is CASSWTVKHAYEQYF. The CDR3 DNA sequence: TGTGCCAGCAGTTGGACAGTCAAACATGCCTACGAGCAGTACTTC.

In this sample, this clone turned up a few times. The chain has TRBV19 and TRBJ1-2; 9 nucleotides line up with TRBD1. This CDR3 comprises 17 residues. The ends lost 4 bases at V and 4 bases at J; junction bases unmatched: 13. Germline V gene data show CDR1 as LNHDA and CDR2 as SQIVND (reference sequence). The CDR3: CASSNLGQGVGGYGYTF. The CDR3 DNA reads as TGTGCCAGTAGTAATTTGGGACAGGGAGTAGGGGGCTATGGCTACACCTTC.

The genes are TRBV5-4 and TRBJ2-1, with TRBD2 matching over 7 bases. V shed 3 bases and J 0 bases; nucleotides not matched to a gene: 0. This CDR3 has 14 amino acids. Germline V CDR1 and CDR2: SGHNT, YYREEE (reference sequence). This CDR3 reads CASSSGGSYNEQFF. CDR3 nucleotide sequence: TGTGCCAGCAGCTCGGGGGGCTCCTACAATGAGCAGTTCTTC.

CDR3 sequence: CASSPDSYTQYF. CDR3 bases: TGTGCCAGTAGCCCGGACAGCTATACGCAGTATTTT. This chain joins TRBV13 and TRBJ2-3, with D maybe TRBD1 (6 bases). Germline CDR1 and CDR2: PRHDT and FYEKMQ (reference sequence). V lost 9 bases and J 7 bases, leaving 14 bases between the germline ends. The CDR3 extends over 12 amino acids.

The genes are TRBV19 and TRBJ1-3, with D possibly matching TRBD1 (5 bases). The germline CDR1 and CDR2 sequences are LNHDA and SQIVND (reference sequence). Trimming pared 7 bases from V and 2 bases from J, leaving 15 bases between. This CDR3 is built from 15 residues. CDR3 residues: CASISIRGAGNTIYF. Written as DNA, the CDR3 is TGTGCCAGTATCTCGATTAGGGGTGCTGGAAACACCATATATTTT.

The chain uses TRBV19 and TRBJ1-5, with 8 nucleotides matching TRBD1. Per the germline V gene, CDR1 is LNHDA and CDR2 is SQIVND (reference sequence). This CDR3 is 15 amino acids long. The ends lost 7 bases at V and 3 bases at J; junction bases unmatched: 8. For the CDR3, the DNA is TGTGCCAGTACCCTTAACAGGGGGGCCAATCAGCCCCAGCATTTT. It specifies CASTLNRGANQPQHF.

In this sample, this clone turned up a few times. This rearrangement joins TRBV30 to TRBJ2-2; D is uncertain. V lost 1 base and J 4 bases, leaving 7 bases between the germline ends. Germline V gene lookup returns CDR1 GTSNPN and CDR2 SVGIG (reference sequence). The CDR3 contains 13 residues. The CDR3 DNA reads TGTGCCTGGAGTGGAACTCCCACCGGGGAGCTGTTTTTT. Translation gives CAWSGTPTGELFF.

The chain has TRBV2 and TRBJ2-5; D is unresolved. The last part of the DNA fits TRBJ2-7 better; the J call may be wrong. CDR1 is SNHLY, CDR2 FYNNEI, per germline. The length of the CDR3 is 12 residues. As DNA, the CDR3 is TGTGCCAGCAGACAACTAACCTACGAGCAGTACTTC. It encodes CASRQLTYEQYF.

This clone was counted only a few times. The chain carries TRBV29-1 and TRBJ2-1; 11 bases agree with TRBD2. Germline trimming cut 7 bases from V and 8 bases from J; bases unmatched to any gene: 10. Germline lookup yields CDR1 SQVTM and CDR2 ANQGSEA. The CDR3 sequence is 14 residues long. DNA of the CDR3: TGCAGCGGAGGACTAGCGGGCCCCCCCGATGAGCAGTTCTTC. Protein sequence: CSGGLAGPPDEQFF.